This record looks at one TCR beta chain sequence and its context. Only in-frame clones appear in the TCRdb table, and some are missing; sequencing was by immunoSEQ multiplex PCR. The sample yields around 160,000 clones, about 87% seen once. V was pared by 0 bases and J by 4 bases, with 12 bases between. This CDR3 is 14 amino acids long. CDR1 GTSNPN and CDR2 SVGIG come from the germline V gene (reference sequence). This record belongs to a study of radiation and T cells in renal cell carcinoma. Time point described: baseline pretreatment blood. Treatment in this sample: 15 Gy SBRT to primary tumor, nephrectomy 4 weeks later.

The chain couples TRBV30 to TRBJ1-1; maybe TRBD1 (5 bases). The sequenced sample was blood, obtained from a patient whose treatment included radiotherapy and nephrectomy. The TCR comes from a woman between 65 and 79 years old with renal cell carcinoma. Here the CDR3 DNA reads TGTGCCTGGAGTGTGGGGCAGGGAGTCACTGAAGCTTTCTTT. Protein: CAWSVGQGVTEAFF.